This TCR beta chain appears in the sequencing data of a study of human T cells and chemical hapten exposure. General study results and limits: PT1 expanded TCR numbers rose with patch test score.

V lost 4 bases and J lost 2; bases outside the gene matches: 1. The CDR3 is 15 residues long. The time point is: patch test 2, 6 weeks after DPC sensitization. The treatment here: therapeutic diphenylcyclopropenone sensitization with weekly scalp DPC. Blood draws preceded each patch test application. Alopecia patients deemed DPC-suitable, aged 18 to 70, excluding pregnancy. The study extracted total RNA from unfractionated whole blood. This clonotype showed up many times. The antigen is undetermined. Using its own MiXCR run on the RACE reads, TCRdb lists one record per CDR3 protein. The sample lists about 70,000 distinct CDR3 sequences; 6.5% to 10% were seen once.

The clonotype originates from a woman aged 50 to 65 with alopecia areata. Some clones in this sample may be carry-over from other donors' samples. The rearrangement joins TRBV12-3 or TRBV12-4 to TRBJ2-6, with TRBD1 matching over 8 bases. This material consisted of whole blood, taken in connection with sensitization to the hapten diphenylcyclopropenone (DPC). CDR3 in DNA: TGTGCCAGCAGTTCGGGACAGGCTGGGGCCAACGTCCTGACTTTC. This encodes CASSSGQAGANVLTF.